A single sample gave rise to the 24 T cell receptor beta chains below, sequenced in a study of PD-L1 blockade in urothelial cancer (dated by TCRdb to about 2017). The method was the immunoSEQ multiplex PCR assay. As stored in TCRdb, this immuneACCESS dataset retains in-frame rearrangements with V and J assigned. A fraction of the clones does not appear; measured against another copy, unresolved V genes explain less than half of the discrepancy, and the remainder lacks a known reason. This sample gives some 84,000 clones in total; around 76% of them show up just once. More than 8% of the sample is in the top ten clones. The input for sequencing was PBMCs, taken around atezolizumab (anti-PD-L1) treatment. The source is a man in his 70s with urothelial cancer.

The rearrangement joins TRBV15 to TRBJ2-3; D is possibly TRBD2 (5 bases). The CDR3 extends over 13 amino acids. Germline V gene data show CDR1 as LNHNV and CDR2 as YYDKDF (reference sequence). V gave up 3 bases and J gave up 7 bases, with 11 bases separating them. CDR3 nucleotide sequence: TGTGCCACCAGCAGCGGGGTGTCTTATACGCAGTATTTT. Translation: CATSSGVSYTQYF.

The rearrangement links TRBV11-3 to TRBJ2-3; D gene uncertain. Between the trimmed V and J ends, which lost 1 base and 3 bases, there was a span of 11 bases. This CDR3 is built from 15 residues. The germline CDR1 and CDR2 sequences are SGHNT and YENEEA. The CDR3 loop is CASSLGLGSTDTQYF. The CDR3 coding sequence is TGTGCCAGCAGCTTAGGACTTGGCTCAACAGATACGCAGTATTTT.

This chain connects TRBV6-5 to TRBJ2-1; TRBD2 aligns across 10 bases. The V segment lost 7 bases and the J segment 13 bases; nucleotides outside the gene matches: 10. Germline CDR1 is MNHEY and CDR2 is SVGAGI. This CDR3 has 13 residues. The CDR3 DNA reads as TGTGCCAGCAACTCAGAGGCTAGCGGGAGTCAGTTCTTC. Translating gives CASNSEASGSQFF.

The rearrangement links TRBV5-4 to TRBJ2-5; 7 nucleotides agree with TRBD1. Germline assignment: CDR1 SGHNT and CDR2 YYREEE (reference sequence). The CDR3 is 15 residues long. Trimming took 0 bases from V and 2 from J; bases not matched to a gene: 4. The CDR3 region is CASSLGRGLQETQYF. In DNA, the CDR3 is TGTGCCAGCAGCTTGGGCAGGGGGTTACAAGAGACCCAGTACTTC.

The rearrangement links TRBV11-3 to TRBJ2-7; a weak D match, TRBD2 (6 bases). This CDR3 comprises 16 residues. CDR1 is SGHNT, CDR2 YENEEA, per germline. V dropped 4 bases and J dropped 2 bases, with 18 bases sitting between them. CDR3 in DNA: TGTGCCAGCAGCTCCCACTCGGGACTGCATCCCTACGAGCAGTACTTC. Protein product: CASSSHSGLHPYEQYF.

The chain couples TRBV11-2 to TRBJ2-3; TRBD2 agrees at 7 bases. This CDR3 is 14 amino acids long. Per the germline V gene, CDR1 is SGHAT and CDR2 is FQNNGV. The ends lost 1 base at V and 4 bases at J; junction bases unmatched: 2. The CDR3 reads CASSLGAGADTQYF. Here the CDR3 DNA reads TGTGCCAGCAGCTTAGGGGCGGGAGCAGATACGCAGTATTTT.

This chain links TRBV18 with TRBJ2-1, with 8 bases fitting TRBD1. The CDR3 contains 15 residues. Trimming took 0 bases from V and 8 from J; bases not matched to a gene: 6. Germline CDR1 reads KGHSH; CDR2 reads LQKENI. The CDR3 DNA sequence: TGTGCCAGCTCACCACCGGACAGGGAAGGGGATGAGCAGTTCTTC. Its protein product is CASSPPDREGDEQFF. Filled out from reference TRBV18 and TRBJ2-1, the complete variable domain reads NAGVMQNPRHLVRRRGQEARLRCSPMKGHSHVYWYRQLPEEGLKFMVYLQKENIIDESGMPKERFSAEFPKEGPSILRIQQVVRGDSAAYFCASSPPDREGDEQFFGPGTRLTVL.

This chain joins TRBV7-8 and TRBJ2-2, with TRBD2 identical over 7 bases. J was trimmed by 5 bases and V by 4 bases; bases with no gene match: 10. CDR3 size: 16 residues. Germline assignment: CDR1 SGHVS and CDR2 FQNEAQ. In nucleotides, the CDR3 is TGTGCCAGCAGCTCGCGGGAGATCGTTCGGACCGGGGAGCTGTTTTTT. This encodes CASSSREIVRTGELFF.

As DNA, the CDR3 is TGTGCCAGCAGCTCAACATCGAGGGGGATCACTGAAGCTTTCTTT. The encoded protein is CASSSTSRGITEAFF. This rearrangement joins TRBV7-9 to TRBJ1-1; a possible D gene is TRBD1 (6 bases). The CDR3 spans 15 residues. Between the trimmed V and J ends, which lost 4 bases and 4 bases, there was a span of 16 bases. Germline V gene sequence: CDR1 SEHNR, CDR2 FQNEAQ (reference sequence).

This chain links TRBV5-6 with TRBJ2-7, with 10 bases identical to TRBD2. Germline-derived CDR1 and CDR2 are SGHDT and YYEEEE. The junction had 1 base not matched to a gene; V was cut back by 2 bases and J by 2 bases. The CDR3 covers 14 residues. The CDR3 bases are TGTGCCAGCAGCTTTAGCGGGAGGCCCTACGAGCAGTACTTC. It is translated as CASSFSGRPYEQYF.

The rearrangement joins TRBV5-1 to TRBJ1-2; possible D gene TRBD1, 5 bases. The germline V and J ends were trimmed by 0 bases and 4 bases, with 13 bases remaining between them. The CDR3 length is 15 residues. Germline-derived CDR1 and CDR2 are SGHRS and YFSETQ. The DNA of the CDR3 is TGCGCCAGCAGCTTGGACCCGACAGAAGCCTATGGCTACACCTTC. Translating gives CASSLDPTEAYGYTF.

J is TRBJ1-2 and V is TRBV5-5, with TRBD1 as a possible D gene (5 bases). This CDR3 spans 18 amino acids. Per the germline V gene, CDR1 is SGHKS and CDR2 is YYEKEE (reference sequence). Trimming left V 0 bases short and J 7 bases short, with 25 bases between. The CDR3 protein is CASSLEGQTAGIGSGYTF. The DNA for the CDR3 is TGTGCCAGCAGCTTGGAAGGTCAGACCGCAGGGATCGGCTCTGGCTACACCTTC. Full variable domain (rest looked up from reference TRBV5-5 and TRBJ1-2): DAGVTQSPTHLIKTRGQQVTLRCSPISGHKSVSWYQQVLGQGPQFIFQYYEKEERGRGNFPDRFSARQFPNYSSELNVNALLLGDSALYLCASSLEGQTAGIGSGYTFGSGTRLTVV.

This clone has only one observation. This chain links TRBV9 with TRBJ2-2; no clear D gene. Trimming took off 2 bases at V and 6 bases at J, with 11 bases between the two ends. CDR1 and CDR2 (germline): SGDLS, YYNGEE. The CDR3 extends over 14 amino acids. The CDR3 spells CASSVVGRPGELFF. The CDR3 DNA is TGTGCCAGCAGCGTCGTGGGCAGACCCGGGGAGCTGTTTTTT.

In its sample, this clone was seen once. This chain joins TRBV5-1 and TRBJ2-3, with TRBD2 matching over 15 bases. J was trimmed by 4 bases and V by 4 bases; bases with no gene match: 7. CDR3 length: 17 amino acids. Germline CDR1 SGHRS, CDR2 YFSETQ. The CDR3 region is CASSLLGLAGGSDTQYF. The CDR3 nucleotides read TGCGCCAGCAGCCTACTCGGACTAGCGGGGGGGTCAGATACGCAGTATTTT.

This clone was recorded only once. The rearrangement uses TRBV19 and TRBJ2-3; 8 bases fit TRBD2. V shed 9 bases and J 3 bases; nucleotides not matched to a gene: 8. CDR1 LNHDA and CDR2 SQIVND come from the germline V gene (reference sequence). This CDR3 spans 14 amino acids. The CDR3 nucleotides are TGTGCCAGCTCCCGGGGGGGGAGAACAGATACGCAGTATTTT. Translating gives CASSRGGRTDTQYF.

The V and J genes are TRBV27 and TRBJ2-3, with a tentative D call TRBD2 (5 bases). V dropped 11 bases and J dropped 4 bases, with 19 bases sitting between them. This CDR3 is 14 amino acids long. Germline CDR1 and CDR2: MNHEY and SMNVEV (reference sequence). CDR3 DNA sequence: TGTGCCGGCCAAATTCAGAGGGCTTCAGATACGCAGTATTTT. Protein product: CAGQIQRASDTQYF.

The chain employs TRBV7-9 and TRBJ1-3, with 8 nucleotides matching TRBD1. V trimming: 0 bases; J trimming: 0 bases; junction bases outside the gene matches: 4. Germline V gene sequence: CDR1 SEHNR, CDR2 FQNEAQ (reference sequence). The CDR3 totals 17 residues. The CDR3 bases are TGTGCCAGCAGCTTAGCGACAGGACAGGGCTCTGGAAACACCATATATTTT. This encodes CASSLATGQGSGNTIYF.

The chain links TRBV7-9 to TRBJ2-2; D is possibly TRBD1 (6 bases). Germline V CDR1 and CDR2: SEHNR, FQNEAQ (reference sequence). The CDR3 loop spans 16 amino acids. The V end was cut by 10 bases, the J end by 1 base, with 19 bases between. In DNA, the CDR3 is TGTGCCATCCCGCGAGCCCCGGGACAGAACACCGGGGAGCTGTTTTTT. This sequence encodes CAIPRAPGQNTGELFF.

The J gene is TRBJ2-2, the V gene TRBV6-1; 8 bases are shared with TRBD2. Trimming took 5 bases from V and 6 from J; bases not matched to a gene: 8. The CDR3 consists of 15 residues. Per germline, CDR1 MNHNS and CDR2 SASEGT. CDR3 amino acids: CASSIQRELSGELFF. CDR3 in DNA: TGTGCCAGCAGTATCCAGCGGGAGTTGTCCGGGGAGCTGTTTTTT.

The chain combines TRBV11-3 with TRBJ2-1, with 8 positions matching TRBD2. There are 17 residues in the CDR3. Germline-derived CDR1 and CDR2 are SGHNT and YENEEA. V dropped 5 bases and J dropped 2; count of bases not matched to a gene: 11. The CDR3 region has the DNA TGTGCCAGCAGCCCGAGGGACGGTAGCGGGACCTACAATGAGCAGTTCTTC. Its protein is CASSPRDGSGTYNEQFF.

The genes are TRBV5-5 and TRBJ2-3; D perhaps matches TRBD1 (5 bases). V lost 0 bases, J lost 9 bases, and 8 bases lay in between. Germline V gene data show CDR1 as SGHKS and CDR2 as YYEKEE (reference sequence). The CDR3 is made up of 12 amino acids. The CDR3 protein is CASSLGQGTQYF. CDR3 nucleotides: TGTGCCAGCAGCTTGGGTCAGGGCACGCAGTATTTT. The complete variable domain, with remaining parts taken from reference TRBV5-5 and TRBJ2-3, reads DAGVTQSPTHLIKTRGQQVTLRCSPISGHKSVSWYQQVLGQGPQFIFQYYEKEERGRGNFPDRFSARQFPNYSSELNVNALLLGDSALYLCASSLGQGTQYFGPGTRLTVL.

This chain uses TRBV5-6 with TRBJ2-1, with TRBD2 matching over 7 bases. Looked up from germline, CDR1 is SGHDT and CDR2 is YYEEEE. This CDR3 comprises 15 residues. V shed 5 bases, J shed 2 bases, and the junction held 7 bases outside the gene matches. The CDR3 coding sequence is TGTGCCAGCAGTTTCCCGGGACTACCCTACAATGAGCAGTTCTTC. Its protein is CASSFPGLPYNEQFF.

The chain is built from TRBV1 and TRBJ2-3; the table calls TRBD2, which could not be checked here. TRBV1 has pseudogene status. This CDR3 contains 16 residues. This chain's CDR3 is CTSSQLRGGSTDTQYF. The CDR3 nucleotides are TGCACCAGCAGCCAACTAAGGGGGGGTAGCACAGATACGCAGTATTTT.

This clone was seen just once. The chain is built from TRBV5-1 and TRBJ2-3, with D perhaps matching TRBD2 (5 bases). The CDR3 runs to 13 residues. From germline, CDR1 is SGHRS and CDR2 YFSETQ. With 4 bases removed from V and 5 bases from J, the gap between germline ends came to 11 bases. The CDR3 here is CASSQSRGDTQYF. In nucleotides, the CDR3 is TGCGCCAGCAGCCAAAGTCGGGGAGATACGCAGTATTTT.